The 13 T cell receptor beta chains in this list originate from one sample, sequenced in a study of identical twins. MiXCR, applied by TCRdb to the 5' RACE reads, yields one record per CDR3 protein. This sample yields approximately 680,000 distinct CDR3 sequences, of which just over 7% are seen a single time; roughly 1.6% belongs to the top ten. Separately, the same data were catalogued under a study of yellow fever vaccine responses in identical twins.

What was sequenced was PBMCs. The receptors here all came from a woman aged 18-30 years in good health.

The CDR3 here is CASRAEPQSSYNEQFF. CDR3 DNA sequence: TGTGCCAGCAGGGCCGAACCTCAAAGCTCCTACAATGAGCAGTTCTTC. The V gene is TRBV12-3 or TRBV12-4, the J gene TRBJ2-1; D call uncertain. V was cut by 6 bases and J by 0 bases, with 15 bases left in between. The CDR3 has 16 amino acids.

This chain connects TRBV20-1 to TRBJ1-1; D is uncertain. V was clipped by 2 bases and J by 6 bases, with 16 bases between them. Germline assignment: CDR1 DFQATT and CDR2 SNEGSKA (reference sequence). The CDR3 runs to 14 residues. DNA for the CDR3: TGCAGTGCTAGACTGACCCCATCCGGAGCTGAAGCTTTCTTT. This gives the protein CSARLTPSGAEAFF.

The chain recombines TRBV20-1 with TRBJ2-7; maybe TRBD2 (5 bases). With 3 bases removed from V and 4 bases from J, the gap between germline ends came to 19 bases. This CDR3 is 15 amino acids long. The germline V gene encodes CDR1 DFQATT and CDR2 SNEGSKA (reference sequence). CDR3 sequence (DNA): TGCAGTGCTAGCGGAGGTAGCGATCCGGGATACGAGCAGTACTTC. Amino acids: CSASGGSDPGYEQYF.

CDR3 nucleotide sequence: TGTGCCAGCGGCCCCCGAGCTTACGAGCAGTACGTC. Translation: CASGPRAYEQYV. J is TRBJ2-7 and V is TRBV28; unclear D gene. CDR1 is MDHEN and CDR2 is SYDVKM in the germline V gene. This CDR3 is 12 amino acids long. The V and J ends lost 8 bases and 4 bases respectively, with 12 bases between them.

This chain links TRBV24-1 with TRBJ2-2, with D perhaps being TRBD1 or TRBD2 (5 bases each). Per the germline V gene, CDR1 is KGHDR and CDR2 is SFDVKD. The CDR3 covers 15 residues. Trimming shortened V by 7 bases and J by 2 bases, and 13 bases separated the two germline ends. The CDR3 sequence: CATRRGETNTGELFF. In DNA form, the CDR3 reads TGTGCCACCAGGAGGGGAGAGACTAACACCGGGGAGCTGTTTTTT.

This clonotype has just a few counts. The rearrangement uses TRBV6-2 or TRBV6-3 and TRBJ2-7, with 11 bases fitting TRBD2. The CDR3 contains 18 residues. The trim removed 2 bases at V and 2 bases at J, leaving 11 bases unmatched. Looked up from germline, CDR1 is MNHEY and CDR2 is SVGEGT. CDR3 bases: TGTGCCAGCAGTTACCAACCCCTAGCGGGAGGATCCCCCTACGAGCAGTACTTC. This sequence encodes CASSYQPLAGGSPYEQYF.

This clonotype was found many times. The CDR3 sequence is CASSLHPGQKQYV. CDR3 in DNA: TGCGCCAGCAGCTTGCATCCAGGGCAGAAGCAGTACGTC. The V gene is TRBV5-1, the J gene TRBJ2-7; perhaps TRBD1 as D (5 bases). Germline V gene data show CDR1 as SGHRS and CDR2 as YFSETQ. This CDR3 has 13 residues. Deletions cut 1 base from V and 8 bases from J, with 13 bases between.

This clonotype occurred a few times. The chain is built from TRBV27 and TRBJ2-5; D unclear. This CDR3 comprises 13 residues. The V and J ends lost 4 bases and 2 bases respectively, with 8 bases between them. CDR1 and CDR2 (germline): MNHEY, SMNVEV (reference sequence). The chain's CDR3 is CASSSTPQETQYF. The CDR3 DNA follows: TGTGCCAGCAGTTCAACACCACAAGAGACCCAGTACTTC.

This rearrangement joins TRBV20-1 to TRBJ2-1; TRBD2 matches 7 bases. This CDR3 comprises 21 residues. J was trimmed by 1 base and V by 0 bases; bases with no gene match: 21. From germline, CDR1 is DFQATT and CDR2 SNEGSKA (reference sequence). The CDR3 protein is CSARDRGSGEVGRVSYNEQFF. CDR3 coding DNA: TGCAGTGCTAGAGATCGGGGGAGCGGGGAGGTTGGGCGAGTATCCTACAATGAGCAGTTCTTC.

The V call is TRBV4-1, the J call TRBJ2-1; 9 bases agree with TRBD2. Trimming at V came to 4 bases and at J to 0 bases, leaving 7 bases not matched to a gene. The CDR3 spans 17 residues. Germline lookup yields CDR1 MGHRA and CDR2 YSYEKL. The CDR3 DNA follows: TGCGCCAGCAGCCCCATGGGGGGACTAGCCTCCTACAATGAGCAGTTCTTC. It yields the protein CASSPMGGLASYNEQFF.

The rearrangement joins TRBV7-9 to TRBJ2-6; D is unclear. The CDR3 loop spans 9 amino acids. CDR1 is SEHNR and CDR2 is FQNEAQ in the germline V gene (reference sequence). V was pared by 5 bases and J by 10 bases, with 0 bases between. In DNA, the CDR3 is TGTGCCAGCAGCAACGTCCTGACTTTC. Protein product: CASSNVLTF.

This clonotype was seen at least ten times. V gene TRBV3-1 combines with J gene TRBJ1-1; TRBD1 agrees at 7 bases. Trimming took 3 bases from V and 7 from J; bases not matched to a gene: 8. This CDR3 is 14 amino acids long. CDR1 is LGHDT and CDR2 is YNNKEL in the germline V gene (reference sequence). CDR3 nucleotides: TGTGCCAGCAGCCAGCAGACAGGGTTTATTGAAGCTTTCTTT. Its protein is CASSQQTGFIEAFF. The whole variable domain, remainder taken from reference TRBV3-1 and TRBJ1-1, is DTAVSQTPKYLVTQMGNDKSIKCEQNLGHDTMYWYKQDSKKFLKIMFSYNNKELIINETVPNRFSPKSPDKAHLNLHINSLELGDSAVYFCASSQQTGFIEAFFGQGTRLTVV.

The V gene is TRBV7-8, the J gene TRBJ2-1; 15 bases are a match to TRBD2. The V gene's germline CDR1 is SGHVS and CDR2 FQNEAQ. V lost 7 bases and J lost 7; bases outside the gene matches: 8. This CDR3 has 16 residues. In DNA, the CDR3 is TGTGCCAGCATCAAATCCGGGACTAGCGGGAGGAATGAGCAGTTCTTC. Translated, it gives CASIKSGTSGRNEQFF.